This entry features one T cell receptor (beta chain) sequence. Together with a sample-barcoded 5' primer, a J-beta primer mix was included in a second PCR lasting about 7 to 12 cycles. Each TCR beta cDNA got a 12-nucleotide random molecular identifier. Paired-end reads containing CDR3 totaled no fewer than 2.5 million for each sample. TCRdb fed the 5' RACE reads into MiXCR, producing one record per CDR3 protein. The sample lists around 1,000,000 distinct CDR3 sequences; around two fifths were seen once. This sample was included in a study of blood T cells in healthy people across ages. Across the whole study: About one barcoded beta molecule per two T cells came from capture by template switching.

Researchers collected roughly 10 milliliters of peripheral blood from every single donor. The receptor was derived from a man aged 18 to 29 in good health. The specimen was blood.

CDR3 residues: CASRTSGLAMNTEAFF. In DNA, the CDR3 is TGTGCCAGCAGGACCTCAGGGCTAGCTATGAACACTGAAGCTTTCTTT. V usage is TRBV28 and J usage is TRBJ1-1; D might be TRBD1 (5 bases). Trimming left V 6 bases short and J 0 bases short, with 17 bases between. This CDR3 has 16 residues. Germline V lookup: CDR1 MDHEN, CDR2 SYDVKM.